This T cell receptor (beta chain) is from a study of siplizumab effects on memory and regulatory T cells. Study-level findings and limits: No assignable naive or memory phenotype existed for roughly 80-97% of proliferating CD4+ or CD8+ clones. The authors mapped only a minor fraction of alloreactive clones to unstimulated subsets.

Using immunoSEQ multiplex PCR, the repertoire was profiled, and TCRdb retains in-frame clones only, with some absent. The data show roughly 100,000 clones, 93% seen once. Remarks on this clone: The antigen remains undetermined.

The sequence was obtained from a human donor in good health. The sample comprised Tregs sorted from blood.

In DNA, the CDR3 is TGTGCCATCAGTGAGGCGGGACAGGTTCCTAATCAGCCCCAGCATTTT. Translation gives CAISEAGQVPNQPQHF. The chain joins TRBV10-3 to TRBJ1-5; 8 nucleotides align to TRBD1. Trimming removed 2 bases from V and 4 bases from J; junction bases left unmatched: 7. The CDR3 is 16 amino acids. Germline V gene sequence: CDR1 ENHRY, CDR2 SYGVKD.